This TCR beta chain was captured in a study of cytomegalovirus exposure and HLA in healthy donors. Study-level findings and limits: Later analysis suggested links between common viral pathogens and several top significant clusters.

A word on this clone: The antigen is unknown.

The PCR employed 60 Vbeta primers together with 13 Jbeta primers. Clones were read by immunoSEQ multiplex PCR, and TCRdb kept only the in-frame ones, dropping some. The sample consists of about 160,000 clones, 75% to 85% of them appearing once. Trimming cost V 3 bases and J 8 bases, with 13 bases left between them. The germline gives CDR1 MDHEN, CDR2 SYDVKM. The CDR3 has 14 residues. The genes are TRBV28 and TRBJ1-4, with a weak D call TRBD1 (6 bases). The receptor was derived from a man aged 45-65 years in good health and CMV-seropositive. What was sequenced was PBMCs. CDR3 in DNA: TGTGCCAGCAGTTTGGGGGGGAGGGGGGAAAAACTGTTTTTT. Translation: CASSLGGRGEKLFF. Full variable domain (missing parts from reference TRBV28 and TRBJ1-4): DVKVTQSSRYLVKRTGEKVFLECVQDMDHENMFWYRQDPGLGLRLIYFSYDVKMKEKGDIPEGYSVSREKKERFSLILESASTNQTSMYLCASSLGGRGEKLFFGSGTQLSVL.